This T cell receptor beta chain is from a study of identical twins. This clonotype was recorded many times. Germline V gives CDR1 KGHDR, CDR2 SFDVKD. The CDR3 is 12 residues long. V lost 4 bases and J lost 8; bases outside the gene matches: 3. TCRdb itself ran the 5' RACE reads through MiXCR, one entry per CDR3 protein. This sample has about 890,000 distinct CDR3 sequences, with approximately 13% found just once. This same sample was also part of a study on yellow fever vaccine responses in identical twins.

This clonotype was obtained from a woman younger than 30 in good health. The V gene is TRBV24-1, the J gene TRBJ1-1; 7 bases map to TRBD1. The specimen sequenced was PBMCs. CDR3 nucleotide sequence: TGTGCCACCAGTGAGATGACAGGGGAAGCTTTCTTT. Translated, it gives CATSEMTGEAFF.